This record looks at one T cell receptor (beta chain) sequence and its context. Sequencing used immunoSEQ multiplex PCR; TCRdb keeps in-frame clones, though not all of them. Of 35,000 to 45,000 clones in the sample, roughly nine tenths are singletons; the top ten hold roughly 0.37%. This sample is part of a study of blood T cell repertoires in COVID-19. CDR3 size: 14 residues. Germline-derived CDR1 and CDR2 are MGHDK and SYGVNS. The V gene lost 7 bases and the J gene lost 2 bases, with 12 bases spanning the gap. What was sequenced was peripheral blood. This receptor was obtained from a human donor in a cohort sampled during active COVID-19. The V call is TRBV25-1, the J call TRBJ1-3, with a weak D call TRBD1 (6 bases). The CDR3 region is CASIGGAAGNTIYF. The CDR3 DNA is TGTGCCAGCATCGGGGGGGCGGCTGGAAACACCATATATTTT. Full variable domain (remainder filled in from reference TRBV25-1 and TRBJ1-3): EADIYQTPRYLVIGTGKKITLECSQTMGHDKMYWYQQDPGMELHLIHYSYGVNSTEKGDLSSESTVSRIRTEHFPLTLESARPSHTSQYLCASIGGAAGNTIYFGEGSWLTVV.